This T cell receptor (beta chain) stems from a study of T cells in Graves' hyperthyroidism and ophthalmopathy (dated by TCRdb to the late 2010s). At the level of the whole study: A discovery cohort of about 96 patients, roughly 45 with Graves' ophthalmopathy and 55 to 60 with stable Graves' hyperthyroidism, was used to find distinguishing TCR V-J signatures. In addition, the study compared T-cell repertoires in thyroid tissue and in blood from five or six Graves' hyperthyroidism patients. After sampling, hyperthyroidism patients received methimazole starting at 30 mg daily, and ophthalmopathy patients received high-dose intravenous methylprednisolone. An independent validation cohort of under 20 hyperthyroidism patients and roughly 16 patients who later progressed to ophthalmopathy tested prospective prediction of ophthalmopathy. TCR Vbeta CDR3 sequencing of 135 peripheral blood samples (fewer than 45 ophthalmopathy, about 80 hyperthyroidism and some 17 progressor patients) is reported in the paper. The approximately 98 discovery patients were randomly divided into training and test sets at a 7:3 ratio. What the work shows at the level of the full study, not this receptor alone: Sample size was not statistically predetermined, and blinding of investigators to group allocation was not performed. Most expanded thyroid clonotypes (frequency above 0.001) were also detected in blood, suggesting blood repertoires may reflect thyroid immune responses. In validation, the model predicted progression to ophthalmopathy with roughly 70% sensitivity and approximately 72% specificity, a median of around six months before onset. A model built on a 13 V-J signature distinguished ophthalmopathy from stable hyperthyroidism, reaching approximately 89% sensitivity and approximately 83% specificity in cross-validation and 80%/75% in testing.

Many counts were recorded for this clonotype. The antigen it recognizes is unknown. No much larger clone exists at a distance of one base, and base qualities are not known. The CDR3 goes from the cysteine to the phenylalanine over 15 residues. Only the CDR3 DNA is retained, 45 bases long and in frame from the first base. CDR1 and CDR2, per the germline V gene, are MNHEY and SVGAGI. Trimming removed 5 bases from V and 7 bases from J; the gene matches leave 8 bases unexplained. The TCR beta CDR3 regions were amplified from the RNA transcripts. The TCR CDR3 was subjected to a first round of RT-PCR using the HTBI primer set and the Qiagen OneStep RT-PCR kit. The libraries were constructed in a second round of multiplex PCR and then size-selected and purified. The libraries were sequenced on an Illumina HiSeq2000 using paired-end 100 bp reads. Concerning the study's data processing: SOAPnuke was used to process the raw data, removing reads that contained adapters or uncalled bases, had a mean Phred below 15, or lacked an exact match to the constant primer or identifier. COPE v1.2.5 was used to merge high-quality paired reads, and clonotypes were defined as unique nucleotide sequences. MiTCR v1.1 was used to align the clonotypes against IMGT TRBV, TRBD and TRBJ reference segments. Only V-J combinations with frequency above 0.0001, covering 99% to 99.2% of repertoires, were analysed. A TCS score was defined as the ratio of F50 (clonal expansion) to E x V (chaos), with BLOSUM62-based TCRdist applied between CDR3 peptides within each V-J. Welch's t-statistics and random forest reduced fewer than 600 V-J features to roughly 13, which were used in a naive Bayes classifier (R e1071). The similarity between thyroid and blood repertoires was quantified using the Morisita-Horn index. TCRdb trimmed the raw reads at Q25, called clones with MiXCR and kept productive beta chains. Each entry is one CDR3 protein sequence, shown with its most common DNA and genes. TCRdb's processing, not the authors', yielded these V and J calls. This sample lists 500,000 to 600,000 distinct CDR3 sequences; 35% to 55% were detected once. Together, the top ten hold around 7.7% of the sample.

Stable Graves' hyperthyroidism was defined as no progression to ophthalmopathy during 18 months of follow-up. The hyperthyroidism patients were between 18 and 65 years old and newly diagnosed, with a disease duration of less than 2 months. Exclusion was applied to patients with uncontrolled infections, other autoimmune diseases, pregnancy or lactation. Clinical symptoms, serum thyroxine and TRAb, thyroid ultrasound, and orbital computed tomography formed the basis for the diagnoses. Total RNA was extracted with Trizol reagent, and quality was checked on an Agilent 2100 Bioanalyzer. The rearranged segments are TRBV6-5 and TRBJ2-7; the central 13 bases match TRBD2. The material sequenced was peripheral blood or thyroid tissue (not recorded which). The sequence came from a young woman with Graves' hyperthyroidism. The CDR3 amino acid sequence is: CASSRTSGSLLEQYF. The DNA sequence follows: TGTGCCAGCAGTCGGACTAGCGGGAGTCTGTTGGAGCAGTACTTC.